This TCR beta chain comes out of a study of shared clonotypes between healthy human individuals. Profiling relied on immunoSEQ multiplex PCR, and the TCRdb table lists in-frame clones only, not all of them. The sample lists 1,100,000 or so clones, more than 75% seen once, with more than 0.5% in the top ten. With respect to this clone: Within the sample, other DNA sequences also encode this same CDR3.

CDR3 length: 13 residues. Looked up from germline, CDR1 is SQVTM and CDR2 is ANQGSEA. With 3 bases removed from V and 1 base from J, the gap between germline ends came to 8 bases. The receptor was derived from a man aged 18 to 30 in good health. Some clones in this sample may be carry-over from other donors' samples. The chain has TRBV29-1 and TRBJ2-3, with TRBD1 as a possible D gene (5 bases). Sequenced input: memory CD4+ T cells from PBMCs. Sample subset: CD45RA-negative fraction. The CDR3 loop reads CSVDQGGTDTQYF. The CDR3 DNA sequence: TGCAGCGTTGACCAGGGTGGCACAGATACGCAGTATTTT.